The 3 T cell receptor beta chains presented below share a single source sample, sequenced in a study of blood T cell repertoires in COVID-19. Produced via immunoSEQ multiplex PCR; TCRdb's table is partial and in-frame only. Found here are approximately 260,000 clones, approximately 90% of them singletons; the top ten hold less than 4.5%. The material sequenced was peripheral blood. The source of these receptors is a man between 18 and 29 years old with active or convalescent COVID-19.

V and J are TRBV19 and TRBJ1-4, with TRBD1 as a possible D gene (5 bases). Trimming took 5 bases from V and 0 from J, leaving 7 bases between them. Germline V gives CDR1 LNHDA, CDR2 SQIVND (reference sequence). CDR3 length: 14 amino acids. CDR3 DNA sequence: TGTGCCAGTAGTGACAGCGCAACTAATGAAAAACTGTTTTTT. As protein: CASSDSATNEKLFF.

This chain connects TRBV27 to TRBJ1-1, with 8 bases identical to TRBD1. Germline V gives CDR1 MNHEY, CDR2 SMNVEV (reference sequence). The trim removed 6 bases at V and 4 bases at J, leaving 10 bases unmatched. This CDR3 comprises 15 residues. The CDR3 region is CASREDREWRTEAFF. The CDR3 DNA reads TGTGCCAGCAGGGAGGACAGGGAGTGGCGCACTGAAGCTTTCTTT.

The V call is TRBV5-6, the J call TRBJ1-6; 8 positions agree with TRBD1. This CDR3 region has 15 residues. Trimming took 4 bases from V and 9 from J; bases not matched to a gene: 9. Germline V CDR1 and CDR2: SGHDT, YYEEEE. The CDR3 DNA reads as TGTGCCAGCAGCCTGACCGGGACAGGCCCTTCACCCCTCCACTTT. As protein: CASSLTGTGPSPLHF.